This TCR beta chain was captured in a study of T cell responses to AZD1222 COVID-19 vaccine. Measured with immunoSEQ multiplex PCR; TCRdb has only the in-frame clones, and not every one. The table shows 80,000 to 130,000 clones, with about 86% occurring only once. General study findings and limits: Two AZD1222 doses significantly raised spike-specific TCR breadth and depth over controls. Donors were chiefly white British, with a greater number of females, and clonal diversity was perhaps underestimated. Only a handful of people who got AZD1222 tested seropositive at baseline. Repertoire samples came only from after the peak T cell response.

With respect to this clone: The antigen remains undetermined.

Germline values: CDR1 SEHNR, CDR2 FQNEAQ (reference sequence). Between the trimmed V and J ends, which lost 6 bases and 3 bases, there was a span of 4 bases. This CDR3 has 11 amino acids. The chain uses TRBV7-9 and TRBJ2-3; D uncertain. The sample was peripheral blood, taken on day 0 of AZD1222 vaccination. This clonotype originated in an adult in good health. CDR3: CASSSTDTQYF. Here the CDR3 DNA reads TGTGCCAGCAGTTCGACAGATACGCAGTATTTT.